This T cell receptor beta chain appears in the sequencing data of a study of cytomegalovirus exposure and HLA in healthy donors. PCR primers comprised 60 Vbeta and 13 Jbeta primers. Assay: immunoSEQ multiplex PCR; the TCRdb copy retains only in-frame clones and omits some. The sample lists roughly 140,000 clones, just under 80% occurring once. V lost 5 bases and J lost 0, with 12 bases in between. This CDR3 has 15 residues. The germline gives CDR1 SNHLY, CDR2 FYNNEI. V is TRBV2 and J is TRBJ2-3, with D perhaps matching TRBD2 (6 bases). The sequenced sample consisted of PBMCs. The receptor was derived from a man under 40 in good health and CMV-seronegative. CDR3 residues: CASSFPGGSTDTQYF. CDR3 DNA: TGTGCCAGCAGTTTCCCAGGAGGGAGCACAGATACGCAGTATTTT.